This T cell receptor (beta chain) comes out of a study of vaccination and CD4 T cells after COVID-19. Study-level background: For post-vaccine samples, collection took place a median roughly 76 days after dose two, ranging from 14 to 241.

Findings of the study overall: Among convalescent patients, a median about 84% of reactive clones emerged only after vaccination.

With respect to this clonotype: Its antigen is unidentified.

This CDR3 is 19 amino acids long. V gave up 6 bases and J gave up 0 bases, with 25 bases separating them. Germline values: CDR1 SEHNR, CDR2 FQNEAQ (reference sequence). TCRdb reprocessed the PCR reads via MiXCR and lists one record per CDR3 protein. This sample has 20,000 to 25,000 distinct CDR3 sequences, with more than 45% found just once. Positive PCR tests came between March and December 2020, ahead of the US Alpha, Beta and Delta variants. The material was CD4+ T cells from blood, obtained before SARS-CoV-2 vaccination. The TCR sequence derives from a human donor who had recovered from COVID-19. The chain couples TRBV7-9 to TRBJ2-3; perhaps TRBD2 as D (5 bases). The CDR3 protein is CASRAPGVGALRSTDTQYF. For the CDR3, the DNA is TGTGCCAGCAGGGCCCCCGGGGTGGGCGCCCTCCGGAGCACAGATACGCAGTATTTT.